The T cell receptor (beta chain) under discussion was sequenced for a study of breast tumors, draining lymph nodes, adjacent tissues. The CDR3 length equals 23 residues, ends included. Germline V gene data show CDR1 as SGHTA and CDR2 as FQGNSA. MiXCR, run by TCRdb on the multiplex PCR reads, gives a single entry per CDR3 protein. The data show around 140,000 distinct CDR3 sequences, with approximately 32% seen just once and around 2.3% held by the top ten. Axillary draining lymph nodes of breast cancer patients supplied the node samples. Comment on this clonotype: No DNA is shown, since the ends of the CDR3 on it are uncertain; the CDR3 is the one TCRdb lists.

The sequence was obtained from a female donor with breast cancer. Some clones in this sample may be carry-over from other donors' samples. Input material: axillary lymph node tissue. The chain employs TRBV7-2 and TRBJ2-5; TRBD2 is the table's D call and was not checked against the DNA. CDR3 sequence: CASSLALQGGRTESFFGQETQYF.